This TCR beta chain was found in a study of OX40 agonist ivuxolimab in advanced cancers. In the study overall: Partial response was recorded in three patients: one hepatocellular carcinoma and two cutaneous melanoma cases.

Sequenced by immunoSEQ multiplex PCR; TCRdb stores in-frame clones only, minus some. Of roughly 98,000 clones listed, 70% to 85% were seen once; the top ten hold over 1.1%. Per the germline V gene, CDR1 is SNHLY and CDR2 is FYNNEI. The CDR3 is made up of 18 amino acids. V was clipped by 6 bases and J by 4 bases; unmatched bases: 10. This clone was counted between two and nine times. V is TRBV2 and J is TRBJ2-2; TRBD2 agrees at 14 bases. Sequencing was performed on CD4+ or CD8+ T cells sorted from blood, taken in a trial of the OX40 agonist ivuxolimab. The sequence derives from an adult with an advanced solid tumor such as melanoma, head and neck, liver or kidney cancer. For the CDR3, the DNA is TGTGCCAGCAGAGGACTAGCGGGGGGCCCCCGGGGCACCGGGGAGCTGTTTTTT. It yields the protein CASRGLAGGPRGTGELFF. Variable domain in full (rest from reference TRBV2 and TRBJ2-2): EPEVTQTPSHQVTQMGQEVILRCVPISNHLYFYWYRQILGQKVEFLVSFYNNEISEKSEIFDDQFSVERPDGSNFTLKIRSTKLEDSAMYFCASRGLAGGPRGTGELFFGEGSRLTVL.